The subject of this entry is one T cell receptor (beta chain). It has no known antigen specificity. Per-nucleotide qualities are absent, and no much larger clonotype sits a single base away. In the prospective study, participants were roughly 18 to 90 years old, resided in approximately 22 geographic areas of the United States, and were enrolled through a virtual design. Cohort assignment in the prospective study relied on participant-reported clinical history from a screening survey and a study questionnaire. For ImmuneRACE Cohort 3, a participant was defined as recovered based on two consecutive negative NP/OP PCR tests, clearance by a healthcare professional, or resolution of symptoms. Mobile phlebotomists in the prospective study collected whole blood, serum and a nasopharyngeal or oropharyngeal swab from every participant. Participants in the prospective study had the option to provide additional blood draws and questionnaires over a 2-month period. Prospective study blood samples were shipped either frozen or at room temperature before DNA extraction.

These data belong to a study of blood T cell repertoires in COVID-19 (dated by TCRdb to 2018 to 2020). Study-level background: Samples from collaborators originated in the United States, Italy and Spain and spanned both the acute and convalescent phases of COVID-19. The prospective study material was composed of cDNA or gDNA derived from T cells, B-cell-depleted T cells, or PBMCs. The dataset comprised deeply sampled blood TCRbeta repertoires from subjects exposed to, actively infected with, or recovered from COVID-19. The repertoires were released in a freely available public database intended as a resource for research on the immune response to SARS-CoV-2. Samples were obtained from the ongoing ImmuneRACE study (first 160 participants) and from 1,254 subjects provided by 6 global collaborators. Nearly every sample came with metadata listing a de-identified subject ID, COVID-19 status, age in years and sex. Where available, HLA class I and class II types were obtained from metadata supplied by the sample provider rather than from assay-based typing. Points the paper makes about the study in general: The quantity of clinical and demographic metadata differed by source and by participant and was supplied without curation.

The immunoSEQ Assay, a bias-controlled multiplex PCR, was used to amplify TCRbeta CDR3 regions from genomic DNA. Turning to the authors' computational methods: The number of nucleated cells in each sample was estimated by amplification of reference gene primers within the assay. To quantify the absolute abundance of each unique TCRbeta CDR3 rearrangement, sequence reads were collapsed and filtered. For each sample, productive Simpson clonality was calculated as the square root of Simpson's diversity index across productive rearrangements. The immuneACCESS repertoire file appears here via TCRdb, limited to in-frame rearrangements. These files lack a portion of the clones; in checked studies, under half of the deficit traces to unresolved V genes, and the cause of the others is not known. Clonal size and the V and J genes are those of that table, whereas D and trimming came from the DNA. A total of 350,000 or so clones appear in this sample, about 90% of them only once. The ten largest clonotypes hold about 0.93% of the sample.

Looking up the germline V gene yields CDR1 SQVTM and CDR2 ANQGSEA. V and J are truncated by 0 bases and 1 base respectively, leaving an intervening sequence of 4 bases. The CDR3 contains 12 residues, cysteine and phenylalanine counted. Only the CDR3 portion is preserved as DNA: 36 bases, with reading frame beginning at the first base. This sequence originates from a woman aged 30 to 39 who had recovered from COVID-19. Sequencing input: PBMCs or T cells enriched from blood (not recorded which). The chain couples TRBV29-1 to TRBJ2-7; no D gene can be assigned with confidence. The nucleotide sequence reads as follows: TGCAGCGTTGAAGACGTATCCTACGAGCAGTACTTC. The resulting protein is CSVEDVSYEQYF.